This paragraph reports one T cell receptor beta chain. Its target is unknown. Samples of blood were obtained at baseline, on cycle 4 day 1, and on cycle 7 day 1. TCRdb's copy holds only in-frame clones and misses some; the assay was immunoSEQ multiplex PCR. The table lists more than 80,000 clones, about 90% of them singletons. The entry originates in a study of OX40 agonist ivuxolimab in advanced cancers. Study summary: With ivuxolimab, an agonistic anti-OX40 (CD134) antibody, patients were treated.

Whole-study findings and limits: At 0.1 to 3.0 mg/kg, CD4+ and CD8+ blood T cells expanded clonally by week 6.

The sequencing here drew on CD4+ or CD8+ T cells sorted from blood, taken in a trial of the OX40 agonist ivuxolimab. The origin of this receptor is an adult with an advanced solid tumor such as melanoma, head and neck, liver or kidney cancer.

In DNA form, the CDR3 reads TGTGCCAGCAGCTTGGGCGGGAATGAGCAGTTCTTC. It encodes CASSLGGNEQFF. The V call is TRBV5-5, the J call TRBJ2-1; D may be TRBD2 (5 bases). The ends were cut back, 0 bases at V and 7 bases at J, with 5 bases in the middle. There are 12 residues in the CDR3. Germline CDR1 is SGHKS and CDR2 is YYEKEE (reference sequence). The full variable domain, in which reference TRBV5-5 and TRBJ2-1 provide the parts outside the CDR3, is DAGVTQSPTHLIKTRGQQVTLRCSPISGHKSVSWYQQVLGQGPQFIFQYYEKEERGRGNFPDRFSARQFPNYSSELNVNALLLGDSALYLCASSLGGNEQFFGPGTRLTVL.